This T cell receptor (beta chain) was retrieved from a study of blood T cells in healthy people across ages. Every donor contributed about 10 milliliters of peripheral blood by blood draw. Trimming removed 0 bases from V and 2 bases from J; junction bases left unmatched: 5. CDR3 length: 16 amino acids. In germline, CDR1 is SGDLS, CDR2 YYNGEE. The second PCR ran about 6 to 12 cycles with a sample-barcoded 5' primer and J-beta primers. TCRdb re-called the 5' RACE reads through MiXCR, storing one row per CDR3 protein. The sample shows about a million distinct CDR3 sequences, 35% to 40% of them seen only once.

This TCR derives from a man between 18 and 35 years old in good health. Sequencing was done on a sample of blood. The chain is built from TRBV9 and TRBJ2-3; 8 bases fit TRBD2. CDR3 bases: TGTGCCAGCAGCGTAGGCACGGGGGGGACCACAGATACGCAGTATTTT. Amino acid sequence: CASSVGTGGTTDTQYF.